The source of this T cell receptor (beta chain) is a study of beta chain features in type 1 diabetes. Study overall: All samples yielded some 110 million examined sorted cells. Study-wide points: Among all four CD4+ subsets, Type 1 diabetes patients had TCRB CDR3s that were moderately but significantly shorter. Type 1 diabetes patients had VDJ junctions that carried fewer insertions and more deletions.

The germline gives CDR1 SGHNT, CDR2 YYREEE (reference sequence). Trimming left V 0 bases short and J 3 bases short, with 15 bases between. CDR3 size: 16 residues. In regard to this clone: What it recognizes is unknown.

The authors reverse transcribed all of the isolated RNA, so sequencing captured expressed TCRB transcripts. Assay: immunoSEQ multiplex PCR; the TCRdb copy retains only in-frame clones and omits some. Here the sample spans about 410,000 clones, more than 11% being singletons. This chain links TRBV5-4 with TRBJ1-1; D unclear. The TCR originated in a man aged 25 to 40 in good health. Sample: naive CD4+ T cells from blood. DNA of the CDR3: TGTGCCAGCAGCTTGGATGCGGGTATGTCTGACACTGAAGCTTTCTTT. The encoded protein is CASSLDAGMSDTEAFF.